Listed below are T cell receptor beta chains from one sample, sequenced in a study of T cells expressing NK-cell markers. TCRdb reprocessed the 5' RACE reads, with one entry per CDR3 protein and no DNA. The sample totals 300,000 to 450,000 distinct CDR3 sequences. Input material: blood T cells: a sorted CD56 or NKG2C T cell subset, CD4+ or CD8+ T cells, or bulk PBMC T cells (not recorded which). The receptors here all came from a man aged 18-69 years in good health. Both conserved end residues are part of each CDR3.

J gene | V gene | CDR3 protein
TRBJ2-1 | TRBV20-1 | CSVHHLRNEQFF
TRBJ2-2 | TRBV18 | CASSPRTSPGELFF
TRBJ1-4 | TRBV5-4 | CASSLHGGEKLFF
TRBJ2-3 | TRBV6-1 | CASSEGQGATDTQYF
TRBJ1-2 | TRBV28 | CASSSSGELNYGYTF
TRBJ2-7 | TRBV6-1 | CASRREQETWEQYF
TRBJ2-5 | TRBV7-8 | CASSPRAGRSQETQYF
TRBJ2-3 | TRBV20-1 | CSARASGTSTDTQYF
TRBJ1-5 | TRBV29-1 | CSVALDGSNQPQHF
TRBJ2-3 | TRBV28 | CASSRSGLAGVPAVAQYF
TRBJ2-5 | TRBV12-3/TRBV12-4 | CASSRNTGRGETQYF
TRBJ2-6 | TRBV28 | CASSFLQSGANVLTF
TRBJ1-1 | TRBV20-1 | CSGSRQSNLNTEAFF
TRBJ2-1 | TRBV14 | CASSQEASQTYNEQFF
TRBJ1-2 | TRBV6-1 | CASSVGTEGSYGYTF
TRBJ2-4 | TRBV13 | CASIAKNIQYF
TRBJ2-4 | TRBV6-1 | CASSEARGATAKNIQYF
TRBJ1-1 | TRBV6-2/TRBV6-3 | CASSHQRTEAFF
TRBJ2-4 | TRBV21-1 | CASSPRGRRQKNIQYF
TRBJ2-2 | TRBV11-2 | CASSFGTSGYTGELFF
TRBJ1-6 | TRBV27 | CASSFQGAFGNSPLHF
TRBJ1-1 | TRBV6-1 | CASRGQGRKTEAFF
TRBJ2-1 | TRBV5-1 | CASSLGYLSRGGPYEQFF
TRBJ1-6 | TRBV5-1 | CASSLEYYNSPLHF
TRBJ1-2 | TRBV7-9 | CASSEGVYGYTF
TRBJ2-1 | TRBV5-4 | CASSLLGTGAPTRYNEQFF
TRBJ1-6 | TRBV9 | CASGQTISYNSPLHF
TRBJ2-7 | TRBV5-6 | CASSLRRAEQYF
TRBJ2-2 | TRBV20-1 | CSATRQGRGELFF